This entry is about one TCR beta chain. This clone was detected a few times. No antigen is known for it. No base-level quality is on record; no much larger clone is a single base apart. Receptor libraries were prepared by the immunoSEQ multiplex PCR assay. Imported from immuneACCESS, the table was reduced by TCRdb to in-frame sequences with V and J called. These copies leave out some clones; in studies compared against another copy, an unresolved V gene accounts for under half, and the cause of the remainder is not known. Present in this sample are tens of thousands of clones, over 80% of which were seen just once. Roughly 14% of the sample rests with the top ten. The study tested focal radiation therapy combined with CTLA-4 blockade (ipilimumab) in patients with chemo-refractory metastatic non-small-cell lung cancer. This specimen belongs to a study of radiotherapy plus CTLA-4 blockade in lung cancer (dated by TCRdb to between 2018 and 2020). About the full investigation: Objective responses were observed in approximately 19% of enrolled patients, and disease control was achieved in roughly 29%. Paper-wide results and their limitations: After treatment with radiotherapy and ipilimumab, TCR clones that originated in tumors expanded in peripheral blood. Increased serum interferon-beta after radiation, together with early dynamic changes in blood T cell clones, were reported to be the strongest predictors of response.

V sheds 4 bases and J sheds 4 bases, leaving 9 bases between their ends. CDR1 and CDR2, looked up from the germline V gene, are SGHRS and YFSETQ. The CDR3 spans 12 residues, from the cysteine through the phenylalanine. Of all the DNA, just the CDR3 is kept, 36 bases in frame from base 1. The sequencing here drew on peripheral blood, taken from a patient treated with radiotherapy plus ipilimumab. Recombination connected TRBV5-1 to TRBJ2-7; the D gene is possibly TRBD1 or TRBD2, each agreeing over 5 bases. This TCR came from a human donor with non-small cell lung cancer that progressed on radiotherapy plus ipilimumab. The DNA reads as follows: TGCGCCAGCAGCGGGGACGGATACGAGCAGTACTTC. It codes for CASSGDGYEQYF.